The clone carrying this TCR beta chain has a count of ten or more. The antigen is unknown. The CDR3 runs 15 residues. Germline CDR1 and CDR2: SNHLY and FYNNEI. Unmatched junction bases numbered 4, after V lost 5 bases and J lost 0 bases. RNA transcripts provided the source from which TCR beta CDR3 regions were amplified. When the TCR CDR3 underwent first-round RT-PCR, the HTBI primer set was used. From the multiplex PCR reads, TCRdb called clonotypes with MiXCR, one entry per CDR3 protein. The sample contains around 350,000 distinct CDR3 sequences, 13% of which appear only once. This sample stems from a study of T cells in Graves' hyperthyroidism and ophthalmopathy. Study background: Blood from the periphery was taken at initial diagnosis, before any treatment. Broader study findings: Stable hyperthyroidism was separated from ophthalmopathy by a model based on 13 V-J features. Blood also showed most of the thyroid clonotypes that were expanded above 0.001.

These patients, aged 18 to 65, had recently diagnosed hyperthyroidism lasting under 2 months. The specimen was blood. This TCR derives from a woman under 30 with Graves' hyperthyroidism. The rearrangement joins TRBV2 to TRBJ1-5; TRBD1 aligns across 7 bases. CDR3 loop: CASSPGTASNQPQHF. Written as DNA, the CDR3 is TGTGCCAGCAGTCCCGGGACAGCTAGCAATCAGCCCCAGCATTTT.